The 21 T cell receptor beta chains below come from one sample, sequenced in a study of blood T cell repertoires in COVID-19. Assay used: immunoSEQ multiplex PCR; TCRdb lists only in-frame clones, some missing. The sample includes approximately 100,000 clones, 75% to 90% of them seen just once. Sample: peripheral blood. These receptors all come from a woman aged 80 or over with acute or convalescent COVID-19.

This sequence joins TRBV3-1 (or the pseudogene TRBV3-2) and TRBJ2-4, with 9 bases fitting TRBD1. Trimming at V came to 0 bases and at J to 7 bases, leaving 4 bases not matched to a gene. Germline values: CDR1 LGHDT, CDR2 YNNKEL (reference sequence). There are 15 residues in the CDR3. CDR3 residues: CASSQDRGQGNIQYF. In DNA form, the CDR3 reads TGTGCCAGCAGCCAAGACCGAGGACAGGGGAACATTCAGTACTTC.

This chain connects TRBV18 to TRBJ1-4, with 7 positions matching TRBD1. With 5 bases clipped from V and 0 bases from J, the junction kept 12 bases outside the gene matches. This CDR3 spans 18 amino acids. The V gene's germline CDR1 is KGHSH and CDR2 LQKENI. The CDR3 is CASSGTVEPTTTNEKLFF. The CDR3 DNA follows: TGTGCCAGCTCAGGGACAGTGGAGCCAACGACAACTAATGAAAAACTGTTTTTT.

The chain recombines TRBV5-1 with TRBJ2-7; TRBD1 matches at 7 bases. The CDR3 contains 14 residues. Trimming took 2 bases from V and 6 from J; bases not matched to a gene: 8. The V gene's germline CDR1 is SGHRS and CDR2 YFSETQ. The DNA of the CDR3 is TGCGCCAGCAGCTTTGGACAGGAGGCGTCCGAGCAGTACTTC. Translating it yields CASSFGQEASEQYF.

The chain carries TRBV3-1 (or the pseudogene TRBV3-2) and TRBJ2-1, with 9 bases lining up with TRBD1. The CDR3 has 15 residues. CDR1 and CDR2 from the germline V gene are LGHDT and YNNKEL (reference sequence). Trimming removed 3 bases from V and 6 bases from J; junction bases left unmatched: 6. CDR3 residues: CASSHSGQGGNEQFF. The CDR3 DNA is TGTGCCAGCAGCCATTCGGGACAGGGTGGCAATGAGCAGTTCTTC.

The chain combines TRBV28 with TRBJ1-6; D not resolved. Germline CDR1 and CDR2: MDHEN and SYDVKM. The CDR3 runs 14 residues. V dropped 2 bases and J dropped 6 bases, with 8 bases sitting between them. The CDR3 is CASSLSSSNSPLHF. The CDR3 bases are TGTGCCAGCAGTTTAAGTAGCAGTAATTCACCCCTCCACTTT.

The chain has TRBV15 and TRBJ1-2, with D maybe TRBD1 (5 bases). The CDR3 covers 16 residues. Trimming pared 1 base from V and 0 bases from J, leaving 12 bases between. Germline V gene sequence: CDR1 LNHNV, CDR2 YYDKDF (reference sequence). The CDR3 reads CATSRAGGGTNYGYTF. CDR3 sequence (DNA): TGTGCCACCAGCAGAGCCGGGGGGGGGACTAACTATGGCTACACCTTC.

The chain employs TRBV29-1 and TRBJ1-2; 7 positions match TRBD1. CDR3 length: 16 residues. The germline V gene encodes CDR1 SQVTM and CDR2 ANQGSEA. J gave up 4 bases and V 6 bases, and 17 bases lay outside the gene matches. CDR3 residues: CSVEQAYGTVRYGYTF. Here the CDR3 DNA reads TGCAGCGTCGAGCAGGCTTATGGGACAGTACGCTATGGCTACACCTTC.

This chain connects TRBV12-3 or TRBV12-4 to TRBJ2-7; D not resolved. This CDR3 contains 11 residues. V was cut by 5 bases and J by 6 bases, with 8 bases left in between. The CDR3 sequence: CASSQMSEQYF. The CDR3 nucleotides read TGTGCCAGCAGTCAAATGAGCGAGCAGTACTTC.

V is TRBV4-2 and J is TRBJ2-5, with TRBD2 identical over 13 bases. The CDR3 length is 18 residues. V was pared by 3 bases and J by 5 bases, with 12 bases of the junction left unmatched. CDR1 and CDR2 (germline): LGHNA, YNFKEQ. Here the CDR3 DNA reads TGTGCCAGCAGCCAGGGGGCCGGGACTAGCGGGGCAGGGGAGACCCAGTACTTC. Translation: CASSQGAGTSGAGETQYF.

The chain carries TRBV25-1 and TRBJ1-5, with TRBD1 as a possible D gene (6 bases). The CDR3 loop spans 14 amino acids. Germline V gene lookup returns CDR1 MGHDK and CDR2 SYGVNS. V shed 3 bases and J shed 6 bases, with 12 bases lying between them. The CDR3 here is CASSDRGGVQPQHF. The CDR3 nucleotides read TGTGCCAGCAGTGACCGAGGGGGGGTTCAGCCCCAGCATTTT. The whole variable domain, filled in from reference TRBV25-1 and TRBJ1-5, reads EADIYQTPRYLVIGTGKKITLECSQTMGHDKMYWYQQDPGMELHLIHYSYGVNSTEKGDLSSESTVSRIRTEHFPLTLESARPSHTSQYLCASSDRGGVQPQHFGDGTRLSIL.

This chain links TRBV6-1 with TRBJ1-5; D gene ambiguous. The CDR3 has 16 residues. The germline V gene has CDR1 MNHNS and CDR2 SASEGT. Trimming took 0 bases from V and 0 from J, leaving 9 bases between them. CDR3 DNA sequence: TGTGCCAGCAGTGAAGCGGGCGGGCTTAGCAATCAGCCCCAGCATTTT. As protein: CASSEAGGLSNQPQHF.

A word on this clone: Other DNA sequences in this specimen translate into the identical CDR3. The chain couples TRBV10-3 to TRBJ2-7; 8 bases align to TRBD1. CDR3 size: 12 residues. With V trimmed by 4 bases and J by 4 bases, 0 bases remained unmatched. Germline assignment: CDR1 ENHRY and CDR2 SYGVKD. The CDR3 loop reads CAISGQGYEQYF. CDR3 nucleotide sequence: TGTGCCATCAGTGGACAGGGGTACGAGCAGTACTTC.

CDR3 DNA: TGTGCCAGCAGCCAAGCTACAGGGCTGGCCACTGAAGCTTTCTTT. It yields the protein CASSQATGLATEAFF. This chain uses TRBV14 with TRBJ1-1; TRBD1 is a possible D gene (6 bases). Germline CDR1 and CDR2: SGHDN and FVKESK. The CDR3 has 15 amino acids. V was trimmed by 1 base and J by 4 bases, leaving 13 bases between them.

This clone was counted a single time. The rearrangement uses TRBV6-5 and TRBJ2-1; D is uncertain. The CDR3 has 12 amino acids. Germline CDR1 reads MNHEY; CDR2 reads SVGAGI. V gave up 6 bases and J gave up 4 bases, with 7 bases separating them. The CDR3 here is CASRFNYNEQFF. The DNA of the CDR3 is TGTGCCAGCAGGTTCAATTACAATGAGCAGTTCTTC.

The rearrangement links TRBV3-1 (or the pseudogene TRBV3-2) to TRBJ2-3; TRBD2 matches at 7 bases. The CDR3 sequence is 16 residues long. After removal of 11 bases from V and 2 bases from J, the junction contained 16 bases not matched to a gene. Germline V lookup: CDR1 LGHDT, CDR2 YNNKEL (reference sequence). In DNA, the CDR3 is TGTGCCGCGGGGGAGCTAATGGCGGGTCTCACAGATACGCAGTATTTT. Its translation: CAAGELMAGLTDTQYF.

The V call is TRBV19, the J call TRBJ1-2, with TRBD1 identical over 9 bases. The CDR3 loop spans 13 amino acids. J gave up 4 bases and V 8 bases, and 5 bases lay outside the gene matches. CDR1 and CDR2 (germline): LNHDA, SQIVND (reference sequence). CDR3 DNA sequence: TGTGCCAGTGTCCGGGACAGGGCCTATGGCTACACCTTC. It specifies CASVRDRAYGYTF. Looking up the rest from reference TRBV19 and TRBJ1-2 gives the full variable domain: DGGITQSPKYLFRKEGQNVTLSCEQNLNHDAMYWYRQDPGQGLRLIYYSQIVNDFQKGDIAEGYSVSREKKESFPLTVTSAQKNPTAFYLCASVRDRAYGYTFGSGTRLTVV.

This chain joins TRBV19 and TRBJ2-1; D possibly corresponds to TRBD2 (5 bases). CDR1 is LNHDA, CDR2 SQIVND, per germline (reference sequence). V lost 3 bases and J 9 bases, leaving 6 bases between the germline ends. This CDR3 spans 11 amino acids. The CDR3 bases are TGTGCCAGTAGTATGAGCGGTGAGCAGTTCTTC. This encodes CASSMSGEQFF.

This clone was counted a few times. DNA for the CDR3: TGTGCCAGCAGCTTAGACTCGGGACAGGGGCGCTACGAGCAGTACTTC. Amino acid sequence: CASSLDSGQGRYEQYF. The chain is built from TRBV7-8 and TRBJ2-7; 10 bases are shared with TRBD1. Looked up from germline, CDR1 is SGHVS and CDR2 is FQNEAQ. The V segment lost 1 base and the J segment 3 bases; nucleotides outside the gene matches: 6. The CDR3 length is 16 residues.

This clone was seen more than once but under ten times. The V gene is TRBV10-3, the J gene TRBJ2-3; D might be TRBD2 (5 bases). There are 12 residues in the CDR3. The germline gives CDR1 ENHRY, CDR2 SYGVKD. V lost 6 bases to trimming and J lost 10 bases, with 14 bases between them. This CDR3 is CAISEDRSAQYF. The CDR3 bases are TGTGCCATCAGCGAAGACCGTAGCGCGCAGTATTTT.

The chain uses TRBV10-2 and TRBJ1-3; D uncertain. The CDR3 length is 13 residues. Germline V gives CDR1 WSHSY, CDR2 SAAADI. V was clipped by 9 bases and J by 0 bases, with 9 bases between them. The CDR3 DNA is TGCGCCAGTCACGCGGACTCTGGAAACACCATATATTTT. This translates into CASHADSGNTIYF.

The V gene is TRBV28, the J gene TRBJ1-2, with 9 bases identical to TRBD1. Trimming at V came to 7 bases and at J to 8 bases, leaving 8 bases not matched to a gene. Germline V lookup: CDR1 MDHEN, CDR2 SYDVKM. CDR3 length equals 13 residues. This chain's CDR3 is CASTLTGGWGYTF. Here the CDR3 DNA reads TGTGCCAGCACCCTAACAGGGGGCTGGGGCTACACCTTC.